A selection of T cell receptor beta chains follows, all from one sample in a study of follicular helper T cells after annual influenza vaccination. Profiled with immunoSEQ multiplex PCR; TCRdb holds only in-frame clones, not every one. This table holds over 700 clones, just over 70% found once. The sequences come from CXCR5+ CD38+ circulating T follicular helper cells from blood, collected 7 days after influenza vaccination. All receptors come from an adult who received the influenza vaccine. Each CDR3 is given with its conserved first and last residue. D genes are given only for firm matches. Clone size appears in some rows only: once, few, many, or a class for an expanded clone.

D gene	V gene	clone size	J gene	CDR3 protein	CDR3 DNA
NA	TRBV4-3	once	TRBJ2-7	CASSQIEGREQYF	TGCGCCAGCAGCCAAATTGAGGGTCGCGAGCAGTACTTC
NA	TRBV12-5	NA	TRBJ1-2	CASGLVKGMSYTF	TGTGCTAGTGGTTTGGTTAAGGGTATGAGCTACACCTTC
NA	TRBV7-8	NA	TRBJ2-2	CASSLARLGELFF	TGTGCCAGCAGCTTAGCGCGCCTTGGGGAGCTGTTTTTT
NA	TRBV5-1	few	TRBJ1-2	CASAPAGNSLGGYTF	TGCGCCTCAGCCCCCGCAGGGAACTCCTTGGGGGGCTACACCTTC
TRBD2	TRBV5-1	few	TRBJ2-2	CASSPKSGGADGELFF	TGCGCCAGCAGTCCGAAGAGCGGGGGGGCCGACGGGGAGCTGTTTTTT
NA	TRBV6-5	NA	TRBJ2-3	CASVRRGTDTQYF	TGTGCCAGCGTAAGGCGCGGCACAGATACGCAGTATTTT
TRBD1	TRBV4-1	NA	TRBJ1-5	CASSQEDRGLRSNQPQHF	TGCGCCAGCAGCCAAGAGGACAGGGGGCTTCGGAGCAATCAGCCCCAGCATTTT
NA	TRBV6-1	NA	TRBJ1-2	CASSETLIDPSLGYTF	TGTGCCAGCAGTGAAACCTTAATTGACCCTTCCCTCGGCTACACCTTC
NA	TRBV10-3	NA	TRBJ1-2	CAISEQNYGYTF	TGTGCCATCAGTGAACAGAACTATGGCTACACCTTC
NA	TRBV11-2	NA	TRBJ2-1	CASSSSPGNEQFF	TGTGCCAGCAGCTCCTCCCCTGGCAATGAGCAGTTCTTC
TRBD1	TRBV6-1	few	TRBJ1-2	CASSSRDRGFDGYTF	TGTGCCAGCAGCTCCCGGGACAGGGGATTCGATGGCTACACCTTC
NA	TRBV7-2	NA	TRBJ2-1	CASSLAGGYYNEQFF	TGTGCCAGCAGCTTAGCGGGGGGATACTACAATGAGCAGTTCTTC
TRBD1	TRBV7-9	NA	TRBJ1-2	CASSPGQRYGYTF	TGTGCCAGCAGCCCGGGACAGCGCTATGGCTACACCTTC
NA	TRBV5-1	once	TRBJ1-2	CASRAQEKNYGYTF	TGCGCCAGCAGGGCACAGGAAAAGAACTATGGCTACACCTTC
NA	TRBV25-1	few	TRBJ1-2	CASSESPAIYGYTF	TGTGCCAGCAGTGAATCTCCGGCAATCTATGGCTACACCTTC
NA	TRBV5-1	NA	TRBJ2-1	CASSLLAAGSYNEQFF	TGCGCCAGCAGCTTGTTGGCCGCCGGGTCCTACAATGAGCAGTTCTTC
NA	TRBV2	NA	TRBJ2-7	CASRTGTDSYEQYF	TGTGCCAGCAGAACCGGGACGGATTCCTACGAGCAGTACTTC
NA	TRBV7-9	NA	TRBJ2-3	CASSLEATTDTQYF	TGTGCCAGCAGCTTAGAGGCAACCACAGATACGCAGTATTTT
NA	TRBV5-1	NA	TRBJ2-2	CASSLLWQGSNTGELFF	TGCGCCAGCAGCTTGTTATGGCAGGGGTCAAACACCGGGGAGCTGTTTTTT
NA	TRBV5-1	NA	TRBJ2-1	CASSLLTSDNEQFF	TGCGCCAGCAGCTTGCTAACTTCCGACAATGAGCAGTTCTTC
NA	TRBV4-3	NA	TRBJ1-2	CASSQVGRGHGYTF	TGCGCCAGCAGCCAAGTTGGGAGGGGCCATGGCTACACCTTC
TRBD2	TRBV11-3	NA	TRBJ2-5	CASSLGPSGGETQYF	TGTGCCAGCAGCTTAGGGCCTAGCGGTGGGGAGACCCAGTACTTC
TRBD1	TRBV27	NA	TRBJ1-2	CASSPGQGSSNYGYTF	TGTGCCAGCAGTCCGGGACAGGGCTCTAGTAACTATGGCTACACCTTC
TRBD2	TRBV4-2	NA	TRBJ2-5	CASSPYSGTKFGETQYF	TGTGCCAGCAGCCCATACTCCGGGACTAAGTTTGGGGAGACCCAGTACTTC
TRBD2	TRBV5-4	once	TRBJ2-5	CASSLNGLASETQYF	TGTGCCAGCAGCTTGAACGGACTAGCTTCCGAGACCCAGTACTTC
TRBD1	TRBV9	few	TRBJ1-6	CASFLGWDRKNSPLHF	TGTGCCAGCTTTTTAGGGTGGGACAGAAAAAATTCACCCCTCCACTTT
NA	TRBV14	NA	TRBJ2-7	CASSQVGGLSYEQYF	TGTGCCAGCAGCCAAGTGGGGGGTCTCTCCTACGAGCAGTACTTC